A selection of T cell receptor beta chains follows, all from one sample in a study of PD-1 blockade in mismatch repair-deficient tumors. The data were produced by immunoSEQ multiplex PCR, yet TCRdb's version contains in-frame clones alone and is incomplete. This sample has approximately 38,000 clones, with roughly three quarters found just once. The input for sequencing was peripheral blood, taken 4 weeks after starting pembrolizumab. The source is an adult with mismatch repair-deficient cancer. The CDR3 runs from the conserved cysteine through the conserved F or W. A D gene is named only where the DNA matches it firmly. Clone size is shown for a subset of rows, as once, few, many or a class of expanded clone.

V	size	J	D	DNA	CDR3
TRBV5-1	few	TRBJ2-3	TRBD1	TGCGCCAGCAGCTTGTGGACAGGGGGGGTAGATACGCAGTATTTT	CASSLWTGGVDTQYF
TRBV28	.	TRBJ2-7	TRBD2	TGTGCCAGCAGTTTCCTCGGGACTAGCGGCTACGAGCAGTACTTC	CASSFLGTSGYEQYF
TRBV18	.	TRBJ2-1	TRBD1	TGTGCCAGCGCCGGGACAGGGGACAATGAGCAGTTCTTC	CASAGTGDNEQFF
TRBV5-6	once	TRBJ2-7	.	TGTGCCAGCAGCCCGGTCGGGAGCTCCTACGAGCAGTACTTC	CASSPVGSSYEQYF
TRBV7-9	few	TRBJ1-2	.	TGTGCCAGCACGGTCGGGGGGTCGCATGGCTACACCTTC	CASTVGGSHGYTF
TRBV4-1	.	TRBJ1-3	TRBD1	TGCGCCAGCAGCCCCCCGGGACAGGGAAACACCATATATTTT	CASSPPGQGNTIYF
TRBV29-1	.	TRBJ1-1	TRBD1	TGCAGCGTTAAATTGGGACAGGTGAACACTGAAGCTTTCTTT	CSVKLGQVNTEAFF
TRBV7-9	.	TRBJ2-3	.	TGTGCCACAACATCCGGGACTGGGGGGTATTTT	CATTSGTGGYF
TRBV5-1	.	TRBJ1-4	TRBD1	TGCGCCAGCAGCCCCAACACCGGGACAGGATCTGAAAAACTGTTTTTT	CASSPNTGTGSEKLFF
TRBV7-9	once	TRBJ2-1	TRBD2	TGTGCCGGACAGGGACTAGCGCCGAACAATGAGCAGTTCTTC	CAGQGLAPNNEQFF
TRBV5-1	many	TRBJ2-7	TRBD1	TGCGCCAGCAGCTTGGGTTCAGGGGGCTTTCACGAGCAGTACTTC	CASSLGSGGFHEQYF
TRBV15	.	TRBJ2-7	.	TGTGCCACCAGCAGAGAACGCGGCGGCTCCTACGAGCAGTACTTC	CATSRERGGSYEQYF
TRBV7-9	.	TRBJ1-3	.	TGTGCCAGCACCCCCGGGCTGGGAAACACCATATATTTT	CASTPGLGNTIYF
TRBV29-1	.	TRBJ2-2	.	TGCAGCGTTGGGGGGGCGCGGACCGGGGAGCTGTTTTTT	CSVGGARTGELFF
TRBV28	.	TRBJ2-4	TRBD2	TGTGCCAGCAGTTGGGGGACTAGCGGAGCCAAAAACATTCAGTACTTC	CASSWGTSGAKNIQYF
TRBV7-9	once	TRBJ2-7	TRBD1	TGTGCCAGCAGCCGTGGACAGGGGATACTTCCCTCCTACGAGCAGTACTTC	CASSRGQGILPSYEQYF
TRBV6-5	.	TRBJ2-1	.	TGTGCCAGCAAGACAGGTTCCTACAATGAGCAGTTCTTC	CASKTGSYNEQFF
TRBV4-2	.	TRBJ2-7	.	TGTGCCAGCAGCCTTAAGCCCCGGGACTCATCCTACGAGCAGTACTTC	CASSLKPRDSSYEQYF
TRBV7-8	.	TRBJ1-4	.	TGTGCCAGCAGCTTAGTGCGGACCGCGCCTAATGAAAAACTGTTTTTT	CASSLVRTAPNEKLFF
TRBV4-3	.	TRBJ2-1	.	TGCGCCAGCAGCCAAGATGGGAGCATTTACCGGAGTGAGCAGTTCTTC	CASSQDGSIYRSEQFF
TRBV19	few	TRBJ1-2	.	TGTGCCAGTAGTATCCCCGGAGAGGTCCCTAACTATGGCTACACCTTC	CASSIPGEVPNYGYTF
TRBV4-1	.	TRBJ2-7	TRBD2	TGCGCCAGCAGCCGGGTCGGGACTAGCGGGACCCTACACTACGAGCAGTACTTC	CASSRVGTSGTLHYEQYF
TRBV7-9	.	TRBJ2-7	TRBD1	TGTGCCAGCAGCATTTTAACAGGGGCTCGGGGCGAGCAGTACTTC	CASSILTGARGEQYF
TRBV11-2	.	TRBJ2-3	TRBD1	TGTGCCAGCAGCTTAGGGGACAGGGGGTTTGCAGATACGCAGTATTTT	CASSLGDRGFADTQYF
TRBV6-6	.	TRBJ1-1	TRBD1	TGTGCCAGCAGTACCGGGACAGACCTGAGGGCTGAAGCTTTCTTT	CASSTGTDLRAEAFF
TRBV28	few	TRBJ2-2	.	TGTGCCAGCAGAGGTGAAGCGGACACCGGGGAGCTGTTTTTT	CASRGEADTGELFF
TRBV28	.	TRBJ2-5	.	TGTGCCAGCACCTTGGGAGGGGGCGAAGAAGAGACCCAGTACTTC	CASTLGGGEEETQYF
TRBV4-3	.	TRBJ2-6	TRBD1	TGCGCCAGCAGCCAAGGTGGACAGGGCCCCTCTGGGGCCAACGTCCTGACTTTC	CASSQGGQGPSGANVLTF
TRBV5-1	.	TRBJ2-1	.	TGCGCCAGCAGCTTGGCAGGGCTGAGCTCCTACAATGAGCAGTTCTTC	CASSLAGLSSYNEQFF
TRBV13	.	TRBJ2-3	.	TGTGCCAGCAGCTTATTAGAAATGGGTTTTGGCACAGATACGCAGTATTTT	CASSLLEMGFGTDTQYF
TRBV7-9	few	TRBJ1-5	.	TGTGCCAGTTCCCCTAGCAATCAGCCCCAGCATTTT	CASSPSNQPQHF